The 28 T cell receptor beta chains reported below all come from one sample, sequenced in a study of blood T cell repertoires in COVID-19. TCRdb's table, derived via immunoSEQ multiplex PCR, lists solely in-frame clones and lacks some. This sample has hundreds of thousands of clones; about 88% occur once, and the top ten carry under 8.5%. The sample comprised peripheral blood. All receptors come from a woman aged 55 to 70 with COVID-19, enrolled during active disease.

On this clone itself: Other nucleotide sequences from this sample produce the same CDR3. J is TRBJ2-3 and V is TRBV5-1, with D perhaps TRBD1 (6 bases). Trimming shortened V by 4 bases and J by 3 bases, and 12 bases separated the two germline ends. Germline-derived CDR1 and CDR2 are SGHRS and YFSETQ. CDR3 size: 14 residues. CDR3 region: CASSVQGGTDTQYF. CDR3 nucleotide sequence: TGCGCCAGCAGCGTCCAAGGGGGTACAGATACGCAGTATTTT.

The chain carries TRBV30 and TRBJ2-7; D might be TRBD2 (6 bases). CDR1 and CDR2 (germline): GTSNPN, SVGIG (reference sequence). The ends were cut back, 5 bases at V and 9 bases at J, with 23 bases in the middle. This CDR3 is 14 amino acids long. CDR3 nucleotides: TGTGCCTGGGGAGCCCCCGGCGGGGTGGGCGGGCAGTACTTC. Amino acids: CAWGAPGGVGGQYF.

V usage is TRBV12-3 or TRBV12-4 and J usage is TRBJ2-7, with D maybe TRBD1 (5 bases). The V end lost 6 bases, the J end lost 3 bases, and 12 bases lay between the germline ends. The CDR3 covers 13 residues. The CDR3 protein is CASRQQQDYEQYF. The CDR3, as DNA: TGTGCCAGCAGACAACAACAGGACTACGAGCAGTACTTC.

This chain connects TRBV5-5 to TRBJ1-2; tentative D call: TRBD1 (6 bases). The CDR3 is made up of 15 amino acids. Germline CDR1 is SGHKS and CDR2 is YYEKEE (reference sequence). Trimming removed 1 base at V and 7 bases at J, with 17 bases between. In DNA, the CDR3 is TGTGCCAGCAGCTTGACCCGGACAGCCATCCTTGGCTACACCTTC. Amino acid sequence: CASSLTRTAILGYTF.

This chain joins TRBV4-2 and TRBJ2-7, with D possibly being TRBD1 (7 bases). From germline, CDR1 is LGHNA and CDR2 YNFKEQ. The CDR3 sequence is 14 residues long. Trimming took off 7 bases at V and 3 bases at J, with 16 bases between the two ends. CDR3 coding DNA: TGTGCCAGCACCCAGCCAGGGGGGAACTACGAGCAGTACTTC. It encodes CASTQPGGNYEQYF.

This clone has only a few counts. The V gene is TRBV19, the J gene TRBJ2-6; 7 bases map to TRBD1. V gave up 7 bases and J gave up 4 bases; unmatched junction bases: 13. CDR1 is LNHDA, CDR2 SQIVND, per germline (reference sequence). The CDR3 is 17 amino acids. The CDR3 DNA reads as TGTGCCAGTAAGGGAACGGGACAGCGAAGAGGGGCCAACGTCCTGACTTTC. Protein sequence: CASKGTGQRRGANVLTF.

This clone appeared once. The chain links TRBV9 to TRBJ1-6, with a tentative D call TRBD1 (6 bases). There are 15 residues in the CDR3. Between the trimmed V and J ends, which lost 4 bases and 10 bases, there was a span of 18 bases. Germline V gene data show CDR1 as SGDLS and CDR2 as YYNGEE. The CDR3: CASSLEWDIGSPLHF. DNA of the CDR3: TGTGCCAGCAGCTTAGAGTGGGACATCGGATCACCCCTCCACTTT.

The rearrangement uses TRBV4-3 and TRBJ2-7; 10 bases agree with TRBD1. Germline CDR1 reads LGHNA; CDR2 reads YSLEER. The CDR3 runs to 15 residues. V lost 1 base to trimming and J lost 3 bases; unmatched junction nucleotides: 3. CDR3 coding DNA: TGCGCCAGCAGCCAAGGGTGGACAGGGGGCTACGAGCAGTACTTC. It translates to CASSQGWTGGYEQYF.

The table lists this clone with a few counts. V gene TRBV5-4 combines with J gene TRBJ2-1, with 7 bases fitting TRBD1. V lost 0 bases to trimming and J lost 2 bases; unmatched junction nucleotides: 2. CDR3 size: 15 residues. Germline values: CDR1 SGHNT, CDR2 YYREEE (reference sequence). The CDR3 is CASSLAGTAYNEQFF. CDR3 nucleotide sequence: TGTGCCAGCAGCTTGGCTGGGACAGCCTACAATGAGCAGTTCTTC. The variable domain in full, completed from reference TRBV5-4 and TRBJ2-1, reads ETGVTQSPTHLIKTRGQQVTLRCSSQSGHNTVSWYQQALGQGPQFIFQYYREEENGRGNFPPRFSGLQFPNYSSELNVNALELDDSALYLCASSLAGTAYNEQFFGPGTRLTVL.

The chain carries TRBV19 and TRBJ1-2; 8 nucleotides align to TRBD1. With V trimmed by 2 bases and J by 9 bases, 8 bases remained unmatched. Germline lookup yields CDR1 LNHDA and CDR2 SQIVND (reference sequence). The CDR3 runs 14 residues. The DNA for the CDR3 is TGTGCCAGTAGTATACCGGACAGGGTGGCTAGCTACACCTTC. It codes for CASSIPDRVASYTF.

The chain links TRBV25-1 to TRBJ2-7; 10 positions match TRBD1. The CDR3 has 15 residues. The trim removed 2 bases at V and 7 bases at J, leaving 8 bases unmatched. Germline lookup yields CDR1 MGHDK and CDR2 SYGVNS. Here the CDR3 DNA reads TGTGCCAGCAGTGAAACGACAGGGGGCGCGGAAGAGCAGTACTTC. Protein product: CASSETTGGAEEQYF.

The chain carries TRBV6-6 and TRBJ2-1; a possible D gene is TRBD1 (5 bases). Germline loops: CDR1 MNHNY, CDR2 SVGAGI (reference sequence). The CDR3 extends over 15 amino acids. V was pared by 2 bases and J by 0 bases, with 8 bases between. The CDR3 DNA follows: TGTGCCAGCAGTTACGGGGCGGTCTCCTACAATGAGCAGTTCTTC. Encoded protein: CASSYGAVSYNEQFF.

CDR3 protein: CASSLSLGRYGYTF. The CDR3 nucleotides read TGTGCCAGCAGTCTGAGCCTGGGGCGGTATGGCTACACCTTC. The chain joins TRBV9 to TRBJ1-2; perhaps TRBD1 as D (5 bases). Germline V gives CDR1 SGDLS, CDR2 YYNGEE. This CDR3 has 14 amino acids. The V gene lost 5 bases and the J gene lost 5 bases, with 16 bases spanning the gap.

About this clone itself: Compared with germline, one end of the junction differs, possibly owing to a read error. Other DNA variants within this sample encode the same CDR3. The gene calls are TRBV5-1 and TRBJ1-5, with a possible D match to TRBD1 (5 bases). The CDR3 extends over 15 amino acids. The germline V gene has CDR1 SGHRS and CDR2 YFSETQ. Written as DNA, the CDR3 is TGCGCCAGCAGCCCGGGGGGAGTCGGCAACCAGCCCCAGCATTTT. Amino acids: CASSPGGVGNQPQHF.

The rearrangement uses TRBV19 and TRBJ1-2; no clear D gene. Germline-derived CDR1 and CDR2 are LNHDA and SQIVND (reference sequence). The CDR3 consists of 11 residues. The germline V and J ends were trimmed by 4 bases and 5 bases, with 5 bases remaining between them. The CDR3 sequence: CASSTNYGYTF. The CDR3 DNA follows: TGTGCCAGTAGTACCAATTATGGCTACACCTTC. The full variable domain, its missing parts supplied by reference TRBV19 and TRBJ1-2, is DGGITQSPKYLFRKEGQNVTLSCEQNLNHDAMYWYRQDPGQGLRLIYYSQIVNDFQKGDIAEGYSVSREKKESFPLTVTSAQKNPTAFYLCASSTNYGYTFGSGTRLTVV.

This clone was seen only once. The chain uses TRBV12-3 or TRBV12-4 and TRBJ1-2; no clear D. The CDR3 consists of 11 residues. V lost 5 bases, J lost 13 bases, and 14 bases lay in between. The CDR3 DNA is TGTGCCAGCAGTCAAGGCGGCGCGGGCACCTTC. Translation: CASSQGGAGTF.

The chain links TRBV5-1 to TRBJ2-7; D gene uncertain. Deletions cut 2 bases from V and 1 base from J, with 4 bases between. This CDR3 contains 12 residues. Germline loops: CDR1 SGHRS, CDR2 YFSETQ. CDR3 residues: CASSFTSYEQYF. The CDR3 DNA follows: TGCGCCAGCAGCTTCACTTCCTACGAGCAGTACTTC. The whole variable domain, remainder taken from reference TRBV5-1 and TRBJ2-7, is KAGVTQTPRYLIKTRGQQVTLSCSPISGHRSVSWYQQTPGQGLQFLFEYFSETQRNKGNFPGRFSGRQFSNSRSEMNVSTLELGDSALYLCASSFTSYEQYFGPGTRLTVT.

Concerning this clone: The same CDR3 arises from other DNA sequences in this sample as well. This sequence joins TRBV11-2 and TRBJ2-7, with 7 bases fitting TRBD1. Unmatched junction bases numbered 5, after V lost 5 bases and J lost 1 base. Germline loops: CDR1 SGHAT, CDR2 FQNNGV. The CDR3 length is 14 residues. The chain's CDR3 is CASSPPGQSYEQYF. As DNA, the CDR3 is TGTGCCAGCAGCCCGCCGGGACAGTCCTACGAGCAGTACTTC. The whole variable domain, remainder taken from reference TRBV11-2 and TRBJ2-7, is EAGVAQSPRYKIIEKRQSVAFWCNPISGHATLYWYQQILGQGPKLLIQFQNNGVVDDSQLPKDRFSAERLKGVDSTLKIQPAKLEDSAVYLCASSPPGQSYEQYFGPGTRLTVT.

This clone was detected only once. This chain joins TRBV5-6 and TRBJ2-7; possible D gene TRBD2, 6 bases. Trimming shortened V by 4 bases and J by 0 bases, and 14 bases separated the two germline ends. Germline CDR1 SGHDT, CDR2 YYEEEE. This CDR3 has 15 amino acids. DNA of the CDR3: TGTGCCAGCAGCGAGACCGGGACTGTCTCCTACGAGCAGTACTTC. Translation: CASSETGTVSYEQYF.

The CDR3, as DNA: TGTGCCAGCAGCTTCTCTAGCGCGTACAATGAGCAGTTCTTC. This encodes CASSFSSAYNEQFF. The chain joins TRBV7-2 to TRBJ2-1; perhaps TRBD2 as D (6 bases). This CDR3 comprises 14 residues. Trimming removed 3 bases from V and 4 bases from J, with 10 bases in between. Germline CDR1 is SGHTA and CDR2 is FQGNSA.

The chain has TRBV5-1 and TRBJ2-5; 8 bases align to TRBD2. The V gene end was trimmed by 3 bases and the J gene end by 2 bases; junction bases not matched to a gene: 6. The germline CDR1 and CDR2 sequences are SGHRS and YFSETQ. The CDR3 contains 15 residues. DNA of the CDR3: TGCGCCAGCAGCTCTTGGGCGGGGGGTCAAGAGACCCAGTACTTC. Its translation is CASSSWAGGQETQYF.

V and J are TRBV15 and TRBJ1-1, with D perhaps TRBD1 (6 bases). Per the germline V gene, CDR1 is LNHNV and CDR2 is YYDKDF (reference sequence). The CDR3 is 12 residues long. V was trimmed by 5 bases and J by 11 bases, leaving 15 bases between them. The DNA of the CDR3 is TGTGCCACCAGCGCACGCTACAGGGTTGCTTTCTTT. Amino acid sequence: CATSARYRVAFF.

The chain carries TRBV6-1 and TRBJ1-4; D is possibly TRBD1 (5 bases). Trimming cost V 1 base and J 5 bases, with 11 bases left between them. The germline V gene has CDR1 MNHNS and CDR2 SASEGT. This CDR3 comprises 15 residues. The DNA for the CDR3 is TGTGCCAGCAGTGAAGATGGGGCTTTGAATGAAAAACTGTTTTTT. Translation: CASSEDGALNEKLFF.

The chain is built from TRBV6-5 and TRBJ1-1, with 7 bases matching TRBD1. CDR1 is MNHEY and CDR2 is SVGAGI in the germline V gene. V lost 6 bases, J lost 2 bases, and 3 bases stayed unmatched. The CDR3 is made up of 13 amino acids. The CDR3 coding sequence is TGTGCCAGCAGGGGACAGATCAACACTGAAGCTTTCTTT. This translates into CASRGQINTEAFF.

The chain recombines TRBV7-9 with TRBJ2-5; 8 nucleotides align to TRBD1. The CDR3 totals 14 residues. Germline CDR1 and CDR2: SEHNR and FQNEAQ (reference sequence). The V gene end was trimmed by 5 bases and the J gene end by 3 bases; junction bases not matched to a gene: 5. The CDR3 reads CASSRTGQEETQYF. The CDR3 DNA is TGTGCCAGCAGCCGCACGGGACAGGAAGAGACCCAGTACTTC. Full variable domain (rest looked up from reference TRBV7-9 and TRBJ2-5): DTGVSQNPRHKITKRGQNVTFRCDPISEHNRLYWYRQTLGQGPEFLTYFQNEAQLEKSRLLSDRFSAERPKGSFSTLEIQRTEQGDSAMYLCASSRTGQEETQYFGPGTRLLVL.

This chain links TRBV6-5 with TRBJ1-1, with 8 bases lining up with TRBD1. This CDR3 is built from 11 residues. Germline CDR1 MNHEY, CDR2 SVGAGI. J gave up 11 bases and V 5 bases, and 4 bases lay outside the gene matches. The CDR3 loop is CASSHRGRAFF. In nucleotides, the CDR3 is TGTGCCAGCAGTCACAGGGGGAGGGCTTTCTTT.

There are many counts of this clone. This sequence joins TRBV5-4 and TRBJ2-3; possibly TRBD1 for D (6 bases). Germline CDR1 is SGHNT and CDR2 is YYREEE (reference sequence). The CDR3 is 13 amino acids. Trimming shortened V by 4 bases and J by 5 bases, and 11 bases separated the two germline ends. The CDR3 reads CASSPTGLDTQYF. The DNA of the CDR3 is TGTGCCAGCAGCCCTACAGGGCTAGATACGCAGTATTTT.

V and J are TRBV7-9 and TRBJ1-3; possible D gene TRBD1, 6 bases. With 4 bases removed from V and 4 bases from J, the gap between germline ends came to 14 bases. CDR3 length: 15 amino acids. Germline CDR1 is SEHNR and CDR2 is FQNEAQ (reference sequence). The CDR3, as DNA: TGTGCCAGCAGCTCCGAGGGGGTTACGGGAAACACCATATATTTT. Amino acids: CASSSEGVTGNTIYF.